A selection of T cell receptor beta chains follows, all from one sample in a study of shared T cell receptors in the human thymus. TCRdb's table, derived via immunoSEQ multiplex PCR, lists solely in-frame clones and lacks some. The table has 450,000 to 650,000 clones, around three quarters seen once. These data are also associated with another study on human thymus T cells.

Material for sequencing was thymocytes. These receptors were collected from a boy younger than two with a congenital heart defect. The conserved cysteine and the conserved F or W are not part of the CDR3 here.

v_gene,j_gene,len,CDR3aa
TRBV12-5,TRBJ1-1,9,AIKGGTEAF
TRBV4-2,TRBJ1-1,14,ASSQRQGEESTEAF
TRBV2,TRBJ1-4,17,ASRGRDRGLLSPYEKLF
TRBV6-1,TRBJ2-2,12,ASSEAGITGELF
TRBV7-8,TRBJ1-5,13,ASSLGTGQRQPQH
TRBV27,TRBJ2-7,14,ASSKFKWPDSYEQY
TRBV7-6,TRBJ2-1,14,ASSLVLAGGPTEQF
TRBV29-1,TRBJ1-2,14,SVDRHPQGSFYGYT
TRBV30,TRBJ1-5,13,AWSFNGTGNQPQH
TRBV14,TRBJ1-1,13,ASSSLTGGGTEAF
TRBV4-1,TRBJ1-4,15,ASSQDPKGRGNEKLL
TRBV5-4,TRBJ2-3,13,ASSLGREGTDTQY
TRBV13,TRBJ2-3,12,ASSANSGRDTQY
TRBV27,TRBJ2-1,13,ASSLGWTSYNEQF
TRBV6-1,TRBJ2-7,13,ASSGPGLAGNEQY
TRBV19,TRBJ2-6,14,ASSKEREAGANVLT
TRBV18,TRBJ1-4,15,ASSTEGQGGEDEKLF
TRBV15,TRBJ1-2,15,ATSGDKGADSGYGYT
TRBV27,TRBJ2-7,11,ASSSFPEQEQY
TRBV6-1,TRBJ2-7,12,ASRGGSGQGALN
TRBV4-1,TRBJ2-7,15,ASSQDRRTGVLYEQY
TRBV29-1,TRBJ2-7,10,SGDRVNYEQY
TRBV5-6,TRBJ2-7,13,ASSPSSGRVDEQY
TRBV13,TRBJ2-1,13,ASSPLFPRYNEQF
TRBV11-2,TRBJ2-7,14,ASSLVLGLASYEQY
TRBV5-1,TRBJ2-1,15,ASSLRGSASGKGEQF
TRBV30,TRBJ2-1,10,AGQQGYNEQF
TRBV19,TRBJ2-5,15,ASQSSLGGPFQETQY
TRBV13,TRBJ1-2,14,ASSPGGAHSNYGYT
TRBV19,TRBJ2-3,13,ASSMYSSGSDTQY
TRBV7-9,TRBJ2-7,16,ASSSYHVSGRAIYEQY
TRBV6-5,TRBJ2-7,13,ASTLGGSQKYEQY
TRBV7-9,TRBJ2-3,16,ASSLGWTSGFLTDTQY
TRBV10-2,TRBJ2-3,13,ASKFKAASTDTQY
TRBV7-6,TRBJ2-7,14,ASSVTSGRSGREQY
TRBV6-1,TRBJ2-7,13,ASSEALAVGHEQY
TRBV15,TRBJ2-1,16,ATSRADGRLAAYNEQF
TRBV4-1,TRBJ1-4,14,ASSQDRGQRNEKLF
TRBV19,TRBJ2-2,16,ASSMWDHRVKGTGELF
TRBV7-9,TRBJ1-2,14,ASTWAGGFRDYGYT
TRBV7-2,TRBJ1-1,14,ASSGRLGRGRAEAF
TRBV25-1,TRBJ1-5,12,ASRDSHSNQPQH
TRBV5-1,TRBJ2-2,11,ASSSGGTGELF
TRBV28,TRBJ2-5,13,ASSLLWGRKETQY
TRBV5-1,TRBJ2-7,13,ASSRAGTGGYEQY
TRBV29-1,TRBJ1-1,13,SAIRDRVVRTEAF
TRBV15,TRBJ2-7,13,ATSRISGSREEQY
TRBV7-2,TRBJ1-5,17,ASSLALKTDPVRNQPQH
TRBV27,TRBJ1-2,13,ASSLWAGGSYGYT
TRBV7-2,TRBJ2-1,11,ASSLNTYNEQF
TRBV28,TRBJ1-5,16,ASSLRSARKLSGQPQH
TRBV6-6,TRBJ1-1,14,ASSNRPGTGNTEAF
TRBV30,NA,13,AWTTSGTRTYEQY
TRBV6-4,TRBJ2-3,14,ASSPTGVGGTDTQY